This TCR beta chain was recorded in a study of control samples from healthy donors and cancer patients. The V gene's germline CDR1 is SGHNT and CDR2 YYREEE (reference sequence). The V and J ends lost 4 bases and 1 base respectively, with 17 bases between them. This CDR3 comprises 16 residues. Assay used: immunoSEQ multiplex PCR; TCRdb lists only in-frame clones, some missing. Altogether 390,000 or so clones are present, 75% to 95% being singletons, with the ten largest covering just under 6.5%. This rearrangement joins TRBV5-4 to TRBJ1-1; possibly TRBD1 for D (5 bases). The source of this sequence is a man aged 40-55 years with head and neck cancer. The sequencing input was PBMCs. The CDR3 sequence: CASSPRGVRENTEAFF. The CDR3 bases are TGTGCCAGCAGCCCGAGGGGTGTCCGAGAGAACACTGAAGCTTTCTTT.